Here is one TCR beta chain with its context. Data came from immunoSEQ multiplex PCR; TCRdb stores just in-frame clones and leaves some out. The profile shows more than 300,000 clones, 85% to 90% of them singletons. These data come from a study of blood T cell repertoires in COVID-19. All enrollees were about 18 to 90 years old and from around 25 US areas. Researchers sorted participants into cohorts using their self-reported clinical history. CDR1 is MNHEY, CDR2 SVGEGT, per germline. The CDR3 spans 15 residues. Trimming took 5 bases from V and 11 from J; bases not matched to a gene: 8. Sequenced sample: PBMCs or T cells enriched from blood (not recorded which). The sequence was obtained from a woman between 18 and 30 years old who had recovered from COVID-19. The chain combines TRBV6-2 or TRBV6-3 with TRBJ1-6, with 11 bases lining up with TRBD1. CDR3 sequence reads: CASSPDRGRVTPLHF. In DNA form, the CDR3 reads TGTGCCAGCAGTCCGGACAGGGGGCGAGTTACACCCCTCCACTTT.